These 10 T cell receptor beta chains share one sample of origin, sequenced in a study of T cell responses to AZD1222 COVID-19 vaccine (dated by TCRdb to 2020 to 2023). The library was obtained by the immunoSEQ multiplex PCR assay. TCRdb obtained this table from immuneACCESS and retained in-frame rearrangements with V and J assigned. These tables miss some clones; where compared with another copy, unresolved V genes account for less than half of the shortfall, and the remainder is unexplained. Present in this sample are 110,000 to 150,000 clones, approximately 90% of which were seen just once. The ten largest clones capture just over 5.5% of the sample. Reading the label with the study, this specimen's time point is: baseline before first vaccination. The sample here was peripheral blood, taken on day 0 of AZD1222 vaccination. These TCRs come from an adult in good health.

This chain joins TRBV15 and TRBJ1-2, with D maybe TRBD1 (6 bases). Trimming took 1 base from V and 0 from J, leaving 15 bases between them. Germline CDR1 LNHNV, CDR2 YYDKDF (reference sequence). The CDR3 extends over 17 amino acids. The CDR3 coding sequence is TGTGCCACCAGCAGAGCCTTCAGGGGACTAGCTAACTATGGCTACACCTTC. It translates to CATSRAFRGLANYGYTF.

This rearrangement joins TRBV11-2 to TRBJ2-2; D is possibly TRBD1 or TRBD2 (5 bases each). Looked up from germline, CDR1 is SGHAT and CDR2 is FQNNGV. The CDR3 totals 19 residues. With 4 bases removed from V and 5 bases from J, the gap between germline ends came to 26 bases. As DNA, the CDR3 is TGTGCCAGCAGCTCACGTAATACTAGATTTTCAGGGTGGACCGGGGAGCTGTTTTTT. Protein product: CASSSRNTRFSGWTGELFF.

This chain connects TRBV7-8 to TRBJ1-1; D is possibly TRBD1 (6 bases). The V end was cut by 3 bases, the J end by 2 bases, with 7 bases between. Germline lookup yields CDR1 SGHVS and CDR2 FQNEAQ. The CDR3 totals 13 residues. CDR3 bases: TGTGCCAGCAGCTTCAGGGGTAACACTGAAGCTTTCTTT. Amino acid sequence: CASSFRGNTEAFF.

The gene calls are TRBV7-8 and TRBJ1-2; unclear D gene. The germline CDR1 and CDR2 sequences are SGHVS and FQNEAQ. V gave up 5 bases and J gave up 9 bases, with 22 bases separating them. The CDR3 has 15 residues. CDR3 nucleotide sequence: TGTGCCAGCAGCCCTCGTCGAGGGAGGTTAATGAGCTACACCTTC. Residues: CASSPRRGRLMSYTF.

The chain is built from TRBV15 and TRBJ1-4; D is uncertain. CDR3 length: 14 amino acids. Per the germline V gene, CDR1 is LNHNV and CDR2 is YYDKDF (reference sequence). Trimming removed 9 bases at V and 3 bases at J, with 14 bases between. This CDR3 reads CATAWRWSNEKLFF. As DNA, the CDR3 is TGTGCCACAGCCTGGAGATGGTCTAATGAAAAACTGTTTTTT.

This clone has more than one count but fewer than ten. The chain links TRBV11-2 to TRBJ1-2; 9 bases are a match to TRBD1. V lost 2 bases to trimming and J lost 7 bases; unmatched junction nucleotides: 11. Germline assignment: CDR1 SGHAT and CDR2 FQNNGV. CDR3 length equals 16 residues. The CDR3 coding sequence is TGTGCCAGCAGCTTACTAGTTAGTCCGACAGGGGGTGGCTACACCTTC. Its protein is CASSLLVSPTGGGYTF.

A single count supports this clone. The gene calls are TRBV10-1 and TRBJ2-6, with D perhaps TRBD1 (5 bases). The germline V gene encodes CDR1 WNHNN and CDR2 SYGVQD (reference sequence). V was pared by 8 bases and J by 0 bases, with 17 bases between. This CDR3 comprises 17 residues. CDR3 sequence: CASYSDKTSSGANVLTF. The CDR3 nucleotides are TGCGCCAGCTATTCGGACAAAACTTCCTCTGGGGCCAACGTCCTGACTTTC.

This chain connects TRBV9 to TRBJ1-1, with a possible D match to TRBD1 (5 bases). Germline V gene sequence: CDR1 SGDLS, CDR2 YYNGEE. This CDR3 has 15 residues. Trimming shortened V by 4 bases and J by 8 bases, and 21 bases separated the two germline ends. In nucleotides, the CDR3 is TGTGCCAGCAGCTTGGTGGGGGAAAACGGAAAAGAAGCTTTCTTT. Protein sequence: CASSLVGENGKEAFF.

The rearrangement links TRBV19 to TRBJ2-7, with a possible D match to TRBD2 (6 bases). The CDR3 totals 16 residues. Germline V lookup: CDR1 LNHDA, CDR2 SQIVND (reference sequence). Between the trimmed V and J ends, which lost 5 bases and 0 bases, there was a span of 17 bases. The CDR3 loop is CASSLGERASSYEQYF. The CDR3 DNA sequence: TGTGCCAGTAGTCTCGGGGAGCGGGCGAGCTCCTACGAGCAGTACTTC.

Only one count was recorded for this clone. The chain joins TRBV18 to TRBJ2-2, with D possibly being TRBD2 (5 bases). Germline lookup yields CDR1 KGHSH and CDR2 LQKENI. Trimming took off 3 bases at V and 3 bases at J, with 14 bases between the two ends. The length of the CDR3 is 16 residues. Written as DNA, the CDR3 is TGTGCCAGCTCACCGTCGCCCTGGCGGGACACCGGGGAGCTGTTTTTT. Its protein product is CASSPSPWRDTGELFF.